These 29 T cell receptor beta chains came from one sample sequenced in a study of blood T cells in healthy people across ages. It was with a sample-barcoded 5' primer and a J-beta primer mix that a second PCR of roughly 7 to 12 cycles was run. TCRdb redid the calling of the 5' RACE reads with MiXCR, one entry per CDR3 protein. The sample holds approximately 900,000 distinct CDR3 sequences; under 50% are singletons and the top ten take 10% to 15%. The sample was blood. The source is a man aged 25-45 years in good health.

The gene calls are TRBV6-5 and TRBJ1-2, with 7 bases matching TRBD1. Germline trimming cut 7 bases from V and 1 base from J; bases unmatched to any gene: 3. From germline, CDR1 is MNHEY and CDR2 SVGAGI. The CDR3 covers 13 residues. The CDR3 bases are TGTGCCAGCACCGACAGGGTTAACTATGGCTACACCTTC. Protein: CASTDRVNYGYTF.

The chain carries TRBV6-5 and TRBJ1-5; D may be TRBD1 (5 bases). The V and J ends lost 4 bases and 4 bases respectively, with 11 bases between them. The CDR3 loop spans 14 amino acids. Germline V gene sequence: CDR1 MNHEY, CDR2 SVGAGI. CDR3 sequence: CASSWGKGNQPQHF. In DNA, the CDR3 is TGTGCCAGCAGTTGGGGGAAGGGGAATCAGCCCCAGCATTTT.

The genes are TRBV12-3 or TRBV12-4 and TRBJ2-1; D call uncertain. This CDR3 has 13 amino acids. Between the trimmed V and J ends, which lost 7 bases and 6 bases, there was a span of 13 bases. The CDR3 sequence is CASTRVPGNEQFF. The CDR3 nucleotides are TGTGCCAGCACCCGAGTCCCAGGCAATGAGCAGTTCTTC.

This clonotype was detected many times. CDR3: CATSRGEGSGSYNEQFF. The CDR3 DNA sequence: TGTGCCACCAGCAGAGGTGAGGGTTCAGGCTCCTACAATGAGCAGTTCTTC. The gene calls are TRBV15 and TRBJ2-1, with D possibly being TRBD2 (5 bases). Looked up from germline, CDR1 is LNHNV and CDR2 is YYDKDF (reference sequence). Trimming pared 1 base from V and 0 bases from J, leaving 13 bases between. The CDR3 covers 17 residues.

This chain links TRBV27 with TRBJ2-3; 8 bases match TRBD2. The CDR3 consists of 16 residues. V lost 1 base to trimming and J lost 2 bases; unmatched junction nucleotides: 5. Germline assignment: CDR1 MNHEY and CDR2 SMNVEV (reference sequence). The CDR3 loop reads CASSLFRGGNTDTQYF. The CDR3 DNA follows: TGTGCCAGCAGTTTATTCCGGGGGGGCAACACAGATACGCAGTATTTT.

V usage is TRBV4-1 and J usage is TRBJ2-5; a weak D match, TRBD1 (6 bases). Trimming stripped 6 bases from V and 5 bases from J, with 16 bases between. The germline V gene has CDR1 MGHRA and CDR2 YSYEKL. CDR3 length: 14 residues. CDR3 sequence (DNA): TGCGCCAGCAGTCGAAGTACAGGGCTGGAGACCCAGTACTTC. This codes for CASSRSTGLETQYF.

This clonotype occurred a few times. V is TRBV9 and J is TRBJ2-3; D uncertain. The germline CDR1 and CDR2 sequences are SGDLS and YYNGEE. Trimming cost V 3 bases and J 3 bases, with 17 bases left between them. The CDR3 is made up of 16 amino acids. The chain's CDR3 is CASSARPASRTDTQYF. CDR3 nucleotide sequence: TGTGCCAGCAGCGCCAGACCCGCGTCAAGGACAGATACGCAGTATTTT. The entire variable domain, with the rest obtained from reference TRBV9 and TRBJ2-3, is as follows: DSGVTQTPKHLITATGQRVTLRCSPRSGDLSVYWYQQSLDQGLQFLIQYYNGEERAKGNILERFSAQQFPDLHSELNLSSLELGDSALYFCASSARPASRTDTQYFGPGTRLTVL.

The chain joins TRBV5-1 to TRBJ2-5; no clear D. Per germline, CDR1 SGHRS and CDR2 YFSETQ. With 4 bases removed from V and 0 bases from J, the gap between germline ends came to 7 bases. The CDR3 loop spans 13 amino acids. The CDR3: CASSVDYQETQYF. CDR3 nucleotides: TGCGCCAGCAGCGTTGACTACCAAGAGACCCAGTACTTC.

This clonotype occurred a few times. The chain has TRBV4-1 and TRBJ2-7; 7 bases match TRBD2. Germline V CDR1 and CDR2: MGHRA, YSYEKL. This CDR3 is 15 amino acids long. The J segment lost 3 bases and the V segment lost 0 bases, leaving 5 bases of the junction unmatched. CDR3 protein: CASSQDREVDYEQYF. CDR3 sequence (DNA): TGCGCCAGCAGCCAAGATCGGGAGGTGGACTACGAGCAGTACTTC.

This chain uses TRBV6-6 with TRBJ1-1; D is perhaps TRBD1 (6 bases). Germline CDR1 reads MNHNY; CDR2 reads SVGAGI (reference sequence). The CDR3 covers 17 residues. Trimming left V 2 bases short and J 1 base short, with 17 bases between. In nucleotides, the CDR3 is TGTGCCAGCAGTTACACCGAGCTGGCCAGGGGGAACACTGAAGCTTTCTTT. Its translation: CASSYTELARGNTEAFF.

The rearrangement joins TRBV2 to TRBJ2-3; 12 bases align to TRBD2. J lost 6 bases, V lost 3 bases, and 10 bases had no gene match. CDR1 SNHLY and CDR2 FYNNEI come from the germline V gene. The CDR3 spans 17 residues. CDR3 amino acids: CASSESLAGGHRDTQYF. The DNA of the CDR3 is TGTGCCAGCAGTGAGTCCCTAGCGGGGGGGCATCGGGATACGCAGTATTTT.

This clonotype has a single count. This rearrangement joins TRBV5-5 to TRBJ2-3; TRBD2 matches at 10 bases. The CDR3 is 15 residues long. Unmatched junction bases numbered 9, after V lost 5 bases and J lost 6 bases. Germline lookup yields CDR1 SGHKS and CDR2 YYEKEE (reference sequence). As DNA, the CDR3 is TGTGCCAGCAGGAATAGCGGGGGGCCAAGGGATACGCAGTATTTT. The encoded protein is CASRNSGGPRDTQYF.

The genes are TRBV5-5 and TRBJ1-6; D gene uncertain. V shed 0 bases and J shed 7 bases, with 14 bases lying between them. Germline assignment: CDR1 SGHKS and CDR2 YYEKEE (reference sequence). The length of the CDR3 is 16 residues. CDR3 nucleotide sequence: TGTGCCAGCAGCTTGGAGGCCCGCGTCCCCAATTCACCCCTCCACTTT. Protein product: CASSLEARVPNSPLHF.

The chain employs TRBV12-3 or TRBV12-4 and TRBJ2-7; D unclear. The DNA end lines up better with TRBJ2-4; the J call may be wrong. CDR3 length: 15 residues. CDR3 sequence reads: CASGGWALSKNIQYF. The CDR3 nucleotides read TGTGCCAGCGGCGGATGGGCTTTGAGCAAAAACATTCAGTACTTC.

In its sample, this clonotype was seen once. The chain links TRBV5-5 to TRBJ1-5; D perhaps matches TRBD1 (6 bases). In germline, CDR1 is SGHKS, CDR2 YYEKEE (reference sequence). This CDR3 region has 15 residues. V gave up 4 bases and J gave up 3 bases, with 14 bases separating them. The CDR3 reads CASSRADRPNQPQHF. CDR3 nucleotide sequence: TGTGCCAGCAGCCGGGCGGACAGACCCAATCAGCCCCAGCATTTT.

This chain connects TRBV4-3 to TRBJ2-7, with D possibly being TRBD2 (6 bases). CDR1 is LGHNA and CDR2 is YSLEER in the germline V gene. The CDR3 contains 15 residues. Trimming shortened V by 4 bases and J by 10 bases, and 23 bases separated the two germline ends. The CDR3 sequence is CASSLSGTHPGAQYF. CDR3 DNA: TGCGCCAGCAGCCTATCCGGGACTCATCCCGGGGCCCAGTACTTC.

The V gene is TRBV4-2, the J gene TRBJ2-5; a possible D gene is TRBD2 (6 bases). Germline V CDR1 and CDR2: LGHNA, YNFKEQ. The V and J ends lost 4 bases and 5 bases respectively, with 20 bases between them. The CDR3 runs 16 residues. CDR3 region: CASSREVGGLSETQYF. The DNA for the CDR3 is TGTGCCAGCAGCCGAGAGGTTGGAGGGTTGAGTGAGACCCAGTACTTC.

V usage is TRBV9 and J usage is TRBJ2-3; a weak D match, TRBD2 (6 bases). V was clipped by 2 bases and J by 2 bases, with 12 bases between them. Germline V lookup: CDR1 SGDLS, CDR2 YYNGEE. This CDR3 contains 15 residues. CDR3 sequence reads: CASSVAGSITDTQYF. The CDR3 bases are TGTGCCAGCAGCGTTGCGGGGTCAATCACAGATACGCAGTATTTT.

V gene TRBV6-6 combines with J gene TRBJ2-3, with 8 bases lining up with TRBD2. The CDR3 totals 16 residues. J lost 6 bases, V lost 2 bases, and 10 bases had no gene match. CDR1 is MNHNY, CDR2 SVGAGI, per germline (reference sequence). CDR3 nucleotide sequence: TGTGCCAGCAGTTACCATAGTAGCGGGGAGATGGATACGCAGTATTTT. Protein product: CASSYHSSGEMDTQYF.

The V call is TRBV7-2, the J call TRBJ2-1, with D possibly TRBD2 on 5 matching bases. V lost 1 base to trimming and J lost 6 bases, with 7 bases between them. Germline V gene sequence: CDR1 SGHTA, CDR2 FQGNSA. This CDR3 has 13 amino acids. This CDR3 reads CASSLGLPNEQFF. CDR3 DNA sequence: TGTGCCAGCAGCTTAGGACTACCCAATGAGCAGTTCTTC.

The chain couples TRBV21-1 to TRBJ2-7; TRBD2 is the table's D call and was not checked against the DNA. TRBV21-1 is tagged as a pseudogene. The CDR3 is 16 amino acids. CDR3 amino acids: CASRKTGTANSYEQYF. CDR3 nucleotide sequence: TGTGCCAGCCGGAAGACTGGGACTGCAAACTCCTACGAGCAGTACTTC.

This clonotype has more than one count but fewer than ten. V usage is TRBV6-5 and J usage is TRBJ1-2; the D gene is possibly TRBD1 (5 bases). The CDR3 is made up of 13 amino acids. Germline values: CDR1 MNHEY, CDR2 SVGAGI. Deletions cut 5 bases from V and 8 bases from J, with 15 bases between. As DNA, the CDR3 is TGTGCCAGCAGTGGGGGACTAGGAGCGGGCTACACCTTC. This codes for CASSGGLGAGYTF.

This rearrangement joins TRBV6-1 to TRBJ1-1, with D perhaps TRBD1 (6 bases). Germline V lookup: CDR1 MNHNS, CDR2 SASEGT. V was clipped by 7 bases and J by 4 bases, with 22 bases between them. The length of the CDR3 is 16 residues. The CDR3 nucleotides are TGTGCCAGCACCCGAGGAGAAGGGCCCAGGGGCACTGAAGCTTTCTTT. This gives the protein CASTRGEGPRGTEAFF.

This chain links TRBV15 with TRBJ1-4; no clear D. In germline, CDR1 is LNHNV, CDR2 YYDKDF (reference sequence). This CDR3 is 13 amino acids long. V was pared by 1 base and J by 6 bases, with 6 bases between. Here the CDR3 DNA reads TGTGCCACCAGCAGAGTTCCAGATGAAAAACTGTTTTTT. It codes for CATSRVPDEKLFF.

The chain joins TRBV6-6 to TRBJ2-4; possible D gene TRBD2, 6 bases. Judging by the DNA end, TRBJ2-7 fits better; the J call may be wrong. This CDR3 is built from 15 residues. CDR1 and CDR2 from the germline V gene are MNHNY and SVGAGI (reference sequence). CDR3 in DNA: TGTGCCAGCAGTTACTCGGGAAGCGGGTTCTACGAGCAGTACTTC. It is translated as CASSYSGSGFYEQYF.

This clonotype was recorded only once. The chain has TRBV7-9 and TRBJ1-5; perhaps TRBD1 as D (6 bases). The V gene lost 5 bases and the J gene lost 7 bases, with 9 bases spanning the gap. The CDR3 totals 12 residues. Germline CDR1 and CDR2: SEHNR and FQNEAQ (reference sequence). The CDR3 spells CASSSGQQPQHF. The CDR3, as DNA: TGTGCCAGCAGCAGCGGACAGCAGCCCCAGCATTTT.

This clonotype showed up just once. V is TRBV30 and J is TRBJ2-1; 9 nucleotides match TRBD2. V lost 0 bases to trimming and J lost 10 bases; unmatched junction nucleotides: 10. Looked up from germline, CDR1 is GTSNPN and CDR2 is SVGIG (reference sequence). This CDR3 has 15 amino acids. CDR3 nucleotides: TGTGCCTGGAGTGTAATGGGACTAGCCGCAGAGGAGCAGTTCTTC. As protein: CAWSVMGLAAEEQFF.

The CDR3 DNA follows: TGTGCCAGCTCACCAGTAGGTGAGCAGTTCTTC. Its protein product is CASSPVGEQFF. The chain uses TRBV18 and TRBJ2-1; D unresolved. Deletions cut 2 bases from V and 9 bases from J, with 5 bases between. Germline CDR1 and CDR2: KGHSH and LQKENI. The CDR3 totals 11 residues.

The rearrangement joins TRBV20-1 to TRBJ2-4, with 11 bases aligning to TRBD2. The end of the DNA is better explained by TRBJ2-7, so the J call may be wrong. The CDR3 loop spans 14 amino acids. Looked up from germline, CDR1 is DFQATT and CDR2 is SNEGSKA (reference sequence). CDR3: CSATHGLAGHEQYF. In nucleotides, the CDR3 is TGCAGTGCTACCCATGGACTAGCGGGCCACGAGCAGTACTTC.